This TCR beta chain derives from a study of OX40 agonist ivuxolimab in advanced cancers. Using immunoSEQ multiplex PCR, the repertoire was profiled, and TCRdb retains in-frame clones only, with some absent. Among over 50,000 clones, roughly 84% were seen once, and the ten largest hold 0.52%. This CDR3 region has 13 residues. V lost 8 bases and J lost 7; bases outside the gene matches: 8. CDR1 SNHLY and CDR2 FYNNEI come from the germline V gene. On cycle 4 day 1 and cycle 7 day 1, as well as at baseline, blood was sampled. V gene TRBV2 combines with J gene TRBJ2-1; 7 bases fit TRBD2. This clonotype originated in an adult with an advanced solid tumor such as melanoma, head and neck, liver or kidney cancer. This specimen consisted of CD4+ or CD8+ T cells sorted from blood, obtained in a trial of the OX40 agonist ivuxolimab. CDR3 protein: CASVGRRENEQFF. DNA for the CDR3: TGTGCCAGCGTGGGGAGGCGGGAGAATGAGCAGTTCTTC.